The clone carrying this T cell receptor beta chain appeared many times. TCRdb re-analysed the RT-PCR reads in MiXCR, keeping a single row per CDR3 protein. The sample holds about 180,000 distinct CDR3 sequences, about 9.3% seen once. CDR1 is DFQATT, CDR2 SNEGSKA, per germline (reference sequence). The ends were cut back, 5 bases at V and 0 bases at J, with 12 bases in the middle. The CDR3 length is 14 residues. This record belongs to a study of response to subunit inactivated influenza vaccine. Sequencing used non-naive T cells sorted from PBMCs, obtained on the day of vaccination. This clonotype was obtained from a man over 45 who received an inactivated influenza vaccine. V and J are TRBV20-1 and TRBJ2-3; no definite D call. The CDR3 sequence: CSAVRDPSTDTQYF. CDR3 DNA sequence: TGCAGTGCTGTTCGCGATCCGAGCACAGATACGCAGTATTTT.